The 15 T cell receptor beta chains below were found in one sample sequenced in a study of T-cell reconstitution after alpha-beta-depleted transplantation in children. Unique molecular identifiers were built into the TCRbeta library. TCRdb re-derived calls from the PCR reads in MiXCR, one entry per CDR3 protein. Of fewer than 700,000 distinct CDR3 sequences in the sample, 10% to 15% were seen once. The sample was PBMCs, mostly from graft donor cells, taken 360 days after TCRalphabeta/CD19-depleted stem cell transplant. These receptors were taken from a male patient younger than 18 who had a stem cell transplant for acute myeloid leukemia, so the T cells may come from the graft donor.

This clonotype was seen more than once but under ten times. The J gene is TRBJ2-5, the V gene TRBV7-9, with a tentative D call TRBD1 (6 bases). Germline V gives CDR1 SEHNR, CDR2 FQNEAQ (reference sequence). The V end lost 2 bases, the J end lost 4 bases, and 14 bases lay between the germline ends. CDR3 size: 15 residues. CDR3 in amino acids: CASSLPTGLGETQYF. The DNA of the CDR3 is TGTGCCAGCAGCTTACCTACAGGGCTGGGAGAGACCCAGTACTTC.

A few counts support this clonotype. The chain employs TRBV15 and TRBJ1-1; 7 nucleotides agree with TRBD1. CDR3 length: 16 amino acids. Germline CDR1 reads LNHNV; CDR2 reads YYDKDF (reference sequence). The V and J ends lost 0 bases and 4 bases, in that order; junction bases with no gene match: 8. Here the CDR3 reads CATSRDPGGARTEAFF. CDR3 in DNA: TGTGCCACCAGCAGAGATCCAGGGGGGGCGCGCACTGAAGCTTTCTTT. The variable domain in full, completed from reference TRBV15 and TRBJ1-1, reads DAMVIQNPRYQVTQFGKPVTLSCSQTLNHNVMYWYQQKSSQAPKLLFHYYDKDFNNEADTPDNFQSRRPNTSFCFLDIRSPGLGDTAMYLCATSRDPGGARTEAFFGQGTRLTVV.

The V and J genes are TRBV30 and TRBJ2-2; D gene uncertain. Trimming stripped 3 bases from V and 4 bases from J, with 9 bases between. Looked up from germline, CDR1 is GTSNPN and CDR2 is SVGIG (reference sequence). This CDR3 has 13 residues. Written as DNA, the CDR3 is TGTGCCTGGAGGGCAGTAACCACCGGGGAGCTGTTTTTT. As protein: CAWRAVTTGELFF.

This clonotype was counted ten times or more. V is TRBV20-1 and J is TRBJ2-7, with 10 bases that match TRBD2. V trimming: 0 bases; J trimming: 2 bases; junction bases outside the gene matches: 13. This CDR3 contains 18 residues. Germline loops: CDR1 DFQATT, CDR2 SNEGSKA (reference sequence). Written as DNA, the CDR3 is TGCAGTGCTAGAGATCACCCGAGGAGTACTAGCGGGACCTACGAGCAGTACTTC. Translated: CSARDHPRSTSGTYEQYF.

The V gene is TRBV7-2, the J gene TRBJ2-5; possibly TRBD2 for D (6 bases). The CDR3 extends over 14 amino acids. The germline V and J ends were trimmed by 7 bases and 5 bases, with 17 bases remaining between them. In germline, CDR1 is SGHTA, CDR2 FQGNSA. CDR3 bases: TGTGCCAGCAACCCTCTCGGAGGGGCCGAGACCCAGTACTTC. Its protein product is CASNPLGGAETQYF. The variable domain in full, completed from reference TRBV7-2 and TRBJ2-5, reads GAGVSQSPSNKVTEKGKDVELRCDPISGHTALYWYRQSLGQGLEFLIYFQGNSAPDKSGLPSDRFSAERTGGSVSTLTIQRTQQEDSAVYLCASNPLGGAETQYFGPGTRLLVL.

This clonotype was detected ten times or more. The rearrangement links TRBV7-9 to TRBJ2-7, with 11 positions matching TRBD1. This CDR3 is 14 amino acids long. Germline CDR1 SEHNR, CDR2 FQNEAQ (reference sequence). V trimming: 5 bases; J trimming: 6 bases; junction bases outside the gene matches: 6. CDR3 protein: CASSPWTGGGEQYF. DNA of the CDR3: TGTGCCAGCAGCCCGTGGACAGGGGGCGGCGAGCAGTACTTC.

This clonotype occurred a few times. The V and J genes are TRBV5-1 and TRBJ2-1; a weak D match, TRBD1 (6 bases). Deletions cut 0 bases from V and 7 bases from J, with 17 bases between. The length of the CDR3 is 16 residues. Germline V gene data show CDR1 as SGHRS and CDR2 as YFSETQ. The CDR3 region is CASSLAVVNRVNEQFF. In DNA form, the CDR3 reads TGCGCCAGCAGCTTGGCCGTGGTGAACAGGGTTAATGAGCAGTTCTTC.

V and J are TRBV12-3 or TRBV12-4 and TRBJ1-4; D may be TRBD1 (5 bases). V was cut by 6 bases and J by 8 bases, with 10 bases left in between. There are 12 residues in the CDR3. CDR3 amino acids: CASSGHWEKLFF. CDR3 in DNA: TGTGCCAGCAGCGGACATTGGGAAAAACTGTTTTTT.

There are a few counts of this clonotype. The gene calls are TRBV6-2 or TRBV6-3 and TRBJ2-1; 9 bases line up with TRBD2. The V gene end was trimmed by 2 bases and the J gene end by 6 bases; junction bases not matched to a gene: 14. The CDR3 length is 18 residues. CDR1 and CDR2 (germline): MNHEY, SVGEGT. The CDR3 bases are TGTGCCAGCAGTTACCCCTTCCCTGGGCGGGAGGGTATCAATGAGCAGTTCTTC. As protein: CASSYPFPGREGINEQFF.

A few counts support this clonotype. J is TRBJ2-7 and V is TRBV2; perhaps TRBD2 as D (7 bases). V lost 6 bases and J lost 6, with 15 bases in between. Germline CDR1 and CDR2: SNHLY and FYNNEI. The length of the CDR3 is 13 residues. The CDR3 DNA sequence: TGTGCCAGCAGACAACCCCGGGGGGCCGAGCAGTACTTC. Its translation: CASRQPRGAEQYF.

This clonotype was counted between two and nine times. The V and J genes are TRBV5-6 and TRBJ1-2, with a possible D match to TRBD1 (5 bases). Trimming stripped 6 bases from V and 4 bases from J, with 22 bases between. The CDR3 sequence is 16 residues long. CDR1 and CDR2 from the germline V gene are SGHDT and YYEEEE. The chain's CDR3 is CASMVRRAGQRYGYTF. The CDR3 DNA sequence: TGTGCCAGCATGGTCCGGCGGGCAGGGCAGCGCTATGGCTACACCTTC. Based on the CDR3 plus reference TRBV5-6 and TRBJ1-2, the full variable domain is DAGVTQSPTHLIKTRGQQVTLRCSPKSGHDTVSWYQQALGQGPQFIFQYYEEEERQRGNFPDRFSGHQFPNYSSELNVNALLLGDSALYLCASMVRRAGQRYGYTFGSGTRLTVV.

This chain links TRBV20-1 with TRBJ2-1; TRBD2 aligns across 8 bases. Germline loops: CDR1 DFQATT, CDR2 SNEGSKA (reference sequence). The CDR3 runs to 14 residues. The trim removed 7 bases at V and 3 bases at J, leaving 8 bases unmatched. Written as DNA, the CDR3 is TGCAGTGTTTTCAGCGGGAGTATCTACAATGAGCAGTTCTTC. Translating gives CSVFSGSIYNEQFF.

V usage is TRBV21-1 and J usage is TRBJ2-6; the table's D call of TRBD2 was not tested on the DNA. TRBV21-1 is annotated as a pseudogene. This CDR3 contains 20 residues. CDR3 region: CASRKPIDLAVLSGANVLTF. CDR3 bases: TGTGCCAGCAGGAAACCGATTGACCTAGCGGTCCTCTCTGGGGCCAACGTCCTGACTTTC.

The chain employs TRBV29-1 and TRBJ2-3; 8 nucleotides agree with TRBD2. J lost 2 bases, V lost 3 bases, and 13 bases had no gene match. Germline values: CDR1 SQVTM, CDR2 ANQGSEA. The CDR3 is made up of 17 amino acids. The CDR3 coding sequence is TGCAGCGTTGAGGACGGGAGGGCCGGGTGGGACACAGATACGCAGTATTTT. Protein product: CSVEDGRAGWDTDTQYF.

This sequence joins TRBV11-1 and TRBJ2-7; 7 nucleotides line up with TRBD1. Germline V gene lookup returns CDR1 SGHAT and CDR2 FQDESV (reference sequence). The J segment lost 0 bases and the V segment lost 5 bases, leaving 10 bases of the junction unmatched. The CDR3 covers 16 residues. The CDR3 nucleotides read TGTGCCAGCAGCCCGACTCTGGGACAGAGCTCCTACGAGCAGTACTTC. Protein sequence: CASSPTLGQSSYEQYF.